This TCR beta chain was obtained from a study of blood T cell repertoires in COVID-19. Enrolled through a virtual design, the participants were between about 18 and 100 years of age and came from about two dozen US areas. V was clipped by 1 base and J by 0 bases, with 15 bases between them. CDR1 is MGHRA, CDR2 YSYEKL, per germline. The CDR3 length is 18 residues. Method: immunoSEQ multiplex PCR; TCRdb's copy keeps in-frame clones and lacks some. The top ten clones hold approximately 2.9% of a sample with a few hundred thousand clones, roughly nine tenths of them seen once. Input material: PBMCs or T cells enriched from blood (not recorded which). The source is a woman between 45 and 60 years old who had been exposed to COVID-19. The chain is built from TRBV4-1 and TRBJ2-2; D might be TRBD2 (6 bases). DNA for the CDR3: TGCGCCAGCAGCCAAGGTGTGGTGGGACTCCCGAACACCGGGGAGCTGTTTTTT. It is translated as CASSQGVVGLPNTGELFF.